This is a list of T cell receptor beta chains from one sample in a study of blood T cell repertoires in COVID-19. TCRdb's copy holds only in-frame clones and misses some; the assay was immunoSEQ multiplex PCR. There are some 200,000 clones in the sample; about four fifths occur only once, and 9.5% to 15% lies in the top ten. Material for sequencing was peripheral blood. Every receptor here comes from a woman aged 80 or over with COVID-19, enrolled during active disease. The CDR3 runs from the conserved cysteine through the conserved F or W. D genes are given only for firm matches. Rows give clone size only sometimes, using once, few, many, or a class for an expanded clone.

j_call: TRBJ1-1; v_call: TRBV6-5; clone_size: -; d_call: TRBD1; cdr3_aa: CASSATGGATEAFF; cdr3_nt: TGTGCCAGCAGCGCTACAGGGGGCGCCACTGAAGCTTTCTTT
j_call: TRBJ1-2; v_call: TRBV18; clone_size: once; d_call: -; cdr3_aa: CASSPLAGANYGYTF; cdr3_nt: TGTGCCAGCTCACCACTCGCAGGGGCTAACTATGGCTACACCTTC
j_call: TRBJ1-6; v_call: TRBV5-1; clone_size: -; d_call: TRBD1; cdr3_aa: CASSLAPQGNSPLHF; cdr3_nt: TGCGCCAGCAGCTTGGCCCCACAGGGGAATTCACCCCTCCACTTT
j_call: TRBJ2-5; v_call: TRBV5-1; clone_size: -; d_call: -; cdr3_aa: CASSSTGLLQETQYF; cdr3_nt: TGCGCCAGCAGCTCCACGGGACTTTTACAAGAGACCCAGTACTTC
j_call: TRBJ2-6; v_call: TRBV11-3; clone_size: few; d_call: TRBD2; cdr3_aa: CASSLGPQGGVGANVLTF; cdr3_nt: TGTGCCAGCAGCTTAGGTCCCCAGGGAGGGGTCGGGGCCAACGTCCTGACTTTC
j_call: TRBJ2-1; v_call: TRBV4-1; clone_size: -; d_call: TRBD2; cdr3_aa: CASSQGLAGFIPPSFF; cdr3_nt: TGCGCCAGCAGCCAGGGACTAGCGGGATTTATACCTCCTTCTTTCTTC
j_call: TRBJ2-7; v_call: TRBV7-9; clone_size: -; d_call: -; cdr3_aa: CASSPPAGAGLEQYF; cdr3_nt: TGTGCCAGCAGCCCCCCGGCGGGGGCGGGACTCGAGCAGTACTTC
j_call: TRBJ2-6; v_call: TRBV7-2; clone_size: -; d_call: TRBD2; cdr3_aa: CASSYGFSGSLSGANVLTF; cdr3_nt: TGTGCCAGCAGCTATGGGTTTAGCGGGAGTCTCTCTGGGGCCAACGTCCTGACTTTC
j_call: TRBJ2-5; v_call: TRBV11-1; clone_size: -; d_call: -; cdr3_aa: CASSLASAGTRTQETQYF; cdr3_nt: TGTGCCAGCAGCTTAGCCTCCGCCGGGACAAGGACTCAAGAGACCCAGTACTTC
j_call: TRBJ2-1; v_call: TRBV9; clone_size: -; d_call: -; cdr3_aa: CASSPGGLPGNEQFF; cdr3_nt: TGTGCCAGCAGCCCAGGGGGACTCCCGGGGAATGAGCAGTTCTTC
j_call: TRBJ2-1; v_call: TRBV18; clone_size: -; d_call: TRBD2; cdr3_aa: CASSPIRLAGAISSYNEQFF; cdr3_nt: TGTGCCAGCTCACCGATACGACTAGCGGGGGCGATTAGCTCCTACAATGAGCAGTTCTTC
j_call: TRBJ2-1; v_call: TRBV5-1; clone_size: -; d_call: TRBD1; cdr3_aa: CASSLGDRSYNEQFF; cdr3_nt: TGCGCCAGCAGTCTAGGGGACAGGTCCTACAATGAGCAGTTCTTC
j_call: TRBJ2-7; v_call: TRBV27; clone_size: once; d_call: -; cdr3_aa: CASSLRTQGGYEQYF; cdr3_nt: TGTGCCAGCAGCCTGCGGACCCAAGGAGGGTACGAGCAGTACTTC
j_call: TRBJ1-4; v_call: TRBV28; clone_size: -; d_call: TRBD1; cdr3_aa: CASSLWGQATNEKLFF; cdr3_nt: TGTGCCAGCAGTTTATGGGGACAGGCAACTAATGAAAAACTGTTTTTT
j_call: TRBJ1-2; v_call: TRBV6-5; clone_size: -; d_call: TRBD1; cdr3_aa: CAARQGANYGYTF; cdr3_nt: TGTGCCGCCCGACAGGGAGCTAACTATGGCTACACCTTC
j_call: TRBJ2-2; v_call: TRBV7-9; clone_size: -; d_call: -; cdr3_aa: CASSPPPRRDIYTGELFF; cdr3_nt: TGTGCCAGCAGCCCACCCCCCCGCCGGGACATCTACACCGGGGAGCTGTTTTTT
j_call: TRBJ2-7; v_call: TRBV7-9; clone_size: -; d_call: -; cdr3_aa: CASSSLAEGIHEQYF; cdr3_nt: TGTGCCAGCAGCTCCCTGGCGGAGGGGATCCACGAGCAGTACTTC
j_call: TRBJ2-1; v_call: TRBV7-9; clone_size: many; d_call: -; cdr3_aa: CASSLGRGNYDEQFF; cdr3_nt: TGTGCCAGCAGCTTAGGCAGGGGAAATTACGATGAGCAGTTCTTC
j_call: TRBJ1-5; v_call: TRBV4-1; clone_size: -; d_call: -; cdr3_aa: CASSQGPKGTSQPQHF; cdr3_nt: TGCGCCAGCAGCCAAGGACCTAAGGGGACTAGTCAGCCCCAGCATTTT
j_call: TRBJ1-5; v_call: TRBV14; clone_size: -; d_call: -; cdr3_aa: CASSQDIREPQHF; cdr3_nt: TGTGCCAGCAGCCAAGATATTCGGGAGCCCCAGCATTTT
j_call: TRBJ1-3; v_call: TRBV3-1/TRBV3-2; clone_size: -; d_call: -; cdr3_aa: CASSQGQGQLNTIYF; cdr3_nt: TGTGCCAGCAGCCAGGGGCAGGGGCAACTGAACACCATATATTTT
j_call: TRBJ1-1; v_call: TRBV11-3; clone_size: -; d_call: TRBD1; cdr3_aa: CASSLGQGAPRNTEAFF; cdr3_nt: TGTGCCAGCAGCTTAGGTCAGGGGGCTCCCAGGAACACTGAAGCTTTCTTT
j_call: TRBJ2-5; v_call: TRBV5-5; clone_size: few; d_call: TRBD1; cdr3_aa: CASSPGTGGGETQYF; cdr3_nt: TGTGCCAGCAGTCCCGGGACAGGGGGCGGAGAGACCCAGTACTTC
j_call: TRBJ1-5; v_call: TRBV7-2; clone_size: few; d_call: -; cdr3_aa: CASSLVAGFAGHQPQHF; cdr3_nt: TGTGCCAGCAGCTTAGTGGCCGGTTTCGCGGGGCATCAGCCCCAGCATTTT
j_call: TRBJ2-7; v_call: TRBV7-9; clone_size: -; d_call: -; cdr3_aa: CASSLGVRGHEQYF; cdr3_nt: TGTGCCAGCAGCTTAGGTGTCAGGGGCCACGAGCAGTACTTC
j_call: TRBJ2-1; v_call: TRBV12-3/TRBV12-4; clone_size: -; d_call: TRBD1; cdr3_aa: CASSRGQGTEQFF; cdr3_nt: TGTGCCAGCAGCCGAGGACAGGGAACTGAGCAGTTCTTC
j_call: TRBJ1-2; v_call: TRBV19; clone_size: -; d_call: -; cdr3_aa: CASTNGGSSYTF; cdr3_nt: TGTGCCTCCACCAACGGGGGGAGTAGCTACACCTTC
j_call: TRBJ1-1; v_call: TRBV9; clone_size: few; d_call: -; cdr3_aa: CASSVARGTEAFF; cdr3_nt: TGTGCCAGCAGCGTAGCGCGGGGGACGGAAGCTTTCTTT
j_call: TRBJ2-1; v_call: TRBV27; clone_size: -; d_call: -; cdr3_aa: CASSNKDTGVLDEQFF; cdr3_nt: TGTGCCAGCAGTAACAAGGACACGGGGGTTCTGGATGAGCAGTTCTTC
j_call: TRBJ1-2; v_call: TRBV9; clone_size: -; d_call: -; cdr3_aa: CASAGTPVGYTF; cdr3_nt: TGTGCCAGTGCCGGGACACCCGTTGGCTACACCTTC
j_call: TRBJ2-1; v_call: TRBV6-6; clone_size: -; d_call: -; cdr3_aa: CASRDLTSYNEQFF; cdr3_nt: TGTGCCAGCCGGGACTTAACCTCCTACAATGAGCAGTTCTTC
j_call: TRBJ1-2; v_call: TRBV24-1; clone_size: -; d_call: -; cdr3_aa: CATSGAGYYGYTF; cdr3_nt: TGTGCCACCAGTGGAGCGGGGTACTATGGCTACACCTTC
j_call: TRBJ1-2; v_call: TRBV19; clone_size: -; d_call: -; cdr3_aa: CASRPDSNYGYTF; cdr3_nt: TGTGCCAGTAGGCCAGACTCCAACTATGGCTACACCTTC
j_call: TRBJ1-1; v_call: TRBV7-2; clone_size: -; d_call: TRBD1; cdr3_aa: CASSLRTGGDTEAFF; cdr3_nt: TGTGCCAGCAGCCTTCGGACAGGGGGGGACACTGAAGCTTTCTTT
j_call: TRBJ2-5; v_call: TRBV25-1; clone_size: -; d_call: -; cdr3_aa: CASSGVAGPTQETQYF; cdr3_nt: TGTGCCAGCAGTGGGGTGGCGGGACCTACCCAAGAGACCCAGTACTTC
j_call: TRBJ2-3; v_call: TRBV20-1; clone_size: -; d_call: TRBD2; cdr3_aa: CSASTIAGDAQVTQYF; cdr3_nt: TGCAGTGCTAGTACTATTGCGGGGGACGCCCAGGTTACGCAGTATTTT
j_call: TRBJ2-3; v_call: TRBV4-3; clone_size: -; d_call: -; cdr3_aa: CASSQGRGPTRADTQYF; cdr3_nt: TGCGCCAGCAGCCAAGGGAGAGGTCCTACCAGGGCAGATACGCAGTATTTT
j_call: TRBJ1-1; v_call: TRBV11-2; clone_size: -; d_call: -; cdr3_aa: CASSLDGVNTEAFF; cdr3_nt: TGTGCCAGCAGCTTAGACGGAGTGAACACTGAAGCTTTCTTT
j_call: TRBJ2-3; v_call: TRBV7-2; clone_size: -; d_call: -; cdr3_aa: CASSRDSRRGRDTQYF; cdr3_nt: TGTGCCAGCAGCCGCGACTCCAGGAGGGGCAGGGATACGCAGTATTTT
j_call: TRBJ1-1; v_call: TRBV5-1; clone_size: -; d_call: TRBD1; cdr3_aa: CASSPGRTGPLTEAFF; cdr3_nt: TGCGCCAGCAGCCCGGGGAGGACAGGCCCCCTCACTGAAGCTTTCTTT
j_call: TRBJ2-7; v_call: TRBV19; clone_size: -; d_call: TRBD1; cdr3_aa: CASSSTGSVEQYF; cdr3_nt: TGTGCCAGTAGTTCGACAGGGTCGGTCGAGCAGTACTTC
j_call: TRBJ2-7; v_call: TRBV19; clone_size: -; d_call: TRBD2; cdr3_aa: CASSTGTRYEQYF; cdr3_nt: TGTGCCAGTAGTACCGGGACTAGATACGAGCAGTACTTC
j_call: TRBJ2-7; v_call: TRBV5-1; clone_size: -; d_call: -; cdr3_aa: CASSSGNEQYF; cdr3_nt: TGCGCCAGCAGCTCAGGGAACGAGCAGTACTTC
j_call: TRBJ1-2; v_call: TRBV12-3/TRBV12-4; clone_size: -; d_call: -; cdr3_aa: CASRVRGGKGYTF; cdr3_nt: TGTGCCAGCAGGGTTCGGGGAGGGAAGGGCTACACCTTC
j_call: TRBJ1-2; v_call: TRBV4-1; clone_size: -; d_call: TRBD1; cdr3_aa: CASSRGQGPYLNYGYTF; cdr3_nt: TGCGCCAGCAGCCGCGGACAGGGCCCCTACCTTAACTATGGCTACACCTTC
j_call: TRBJ1-1; v_call: TRBV29-1; clone_size: once; d_call: -; cdr3_aa: CSVVDWQGTRTEAFF; cdr3_nt: TGCAGCGTTGTAGATTGGCAGGGGACCCGTACTGAAGCTTTCTTT
j_call: TRBJ2-5; v_call: TRBV3-1/TRBV3-2; clone_size: -; d_call: TRBD2; cdr3_aa: CASSPGLAGGRGETQYF; cdr3_nt: TGTGCCAGCAGCCCGGGACTCGCGGGGGGGAGGGGAGAGACCCAGTACTTC
j_call: TRBJ2-7; v_call: TRBV28; clone_size: -; d_call: -; cdr3_aa: CASSIRSEQYF; cdr3_nt: TGTGCCAGCAGCATCAGGTCCGAGCAGTACTTC
j_call: TRBJ2-3; v_call: TRBV14; clone_size: -; d_call: -; cdr3_aa: CASSQERRLKSGTDTQYF; cdr3_nt: TGTGCCAGCAGCCAAGAAAGGCGACTCAAGTCTGGCACAGATACGCAGTATTTT
j_call: TRBJ1-1; v_call: TRBV2; clone_size: -; d_call: -; cdr3_aa: CASSLTGPNTEAFF; cdr3_nt: TGTGCCAGCAGCTTAACAGGGCCGAACACTGAAGCTTTCTTT
j_call: TRBJ1-2; v_call: TRBV5-6; clone_size: -; d_call: -; cdr3_aa: CASSSSGVYGYTF; cdr3_nt: TGTGCCAGCAGCTCCTCGGGGGTCTATGGCTACACCTTC
j_call: TRBJ1-1; v_call: TRBV7-9; clone_size: -; d_call: -; cdr3_aa: CASSTLSPRQGDTEAFF; cdr3_nt: TGTGCCAGCAGCACTTTGTCCCCGAGGCAGGGCGACACTGAAGCTTTCTTT
j_call: TRBJ2-3; v_call: TRBV12-5; clone_size: once; d_call: -; cdr3_aa: CASGPPFGDTQYF; cdr3_nt: TGTGCTAGTGGTCCTCCTTTCGGAGATACGCAGTATTTT
j_call: TRBJ2-7; v_call: TRBV7-2; clone_size: -; d_call: -; cdr3_aa: CASSLGQSPSYEQYF; cdr3_nt: TGTGCCAGCAGCTTAGGACAGTCTCCTAGCTACGAGCAGTACTTC
j_call: TRBJ2-7; v_call: TRBV29-1; clone_size: -; d_call: TRBD2; cdr3_aa: CSAQGGTSGSMGEQYF; cdr3_nt: TGCAGCGCCCAGGGAGGAACTAGCGGGAGTATGGGCGAGCAGTACTTC
j_call: TRBJ2-5; v_call: TRBV5-1; clone_size: -; d_call: -; cdr3_aa: CASSLEHSQETQYF; cdr3_nt: TGCGCCAGCAGCTTGGAACACAGTCAAGAGACCCAGTACTTC
j_call: TRBJ1-2; v_call: TRBV24-1; clone_size: -; d_call: TRBD1; cdr3_aa: CATSDRTGVYGYTF; cdr3_nt: TGTGCCACCAGTGATAGAACAGGGGTCTATGGCTACACCTTC
j_call: TRBJ2-5; v_call: TRBV5-5; clone_size: -; d_call: TRBD1; cdr3_aa: CASSWTGTGQETQYF; cdr3_nt: TGTGCCAGCAGCTGGACCGGGACAGGGCAAGAGACCCAGTACTTC
j_call: TRBJ2-1; v_call: TRBV24-1; clone_size: -; d_call: -; cdr3_aa: CATSGTISGSYNEQFF; cdr3_nt: TGTGCCACCAGTGGAACGATCAGCGGCTCCTACAATGAGCAGTTCTTC
j_call: TRBJ1-2; v_call: TRBV11-2; clone_size: once; d_call: -; cdr3_aa: CASSLDTGFNYGYTF; cdr3_nt: TGTGCCAGCAGCTTAGATACAGGGTTCAACTATGGCTACACCTTC